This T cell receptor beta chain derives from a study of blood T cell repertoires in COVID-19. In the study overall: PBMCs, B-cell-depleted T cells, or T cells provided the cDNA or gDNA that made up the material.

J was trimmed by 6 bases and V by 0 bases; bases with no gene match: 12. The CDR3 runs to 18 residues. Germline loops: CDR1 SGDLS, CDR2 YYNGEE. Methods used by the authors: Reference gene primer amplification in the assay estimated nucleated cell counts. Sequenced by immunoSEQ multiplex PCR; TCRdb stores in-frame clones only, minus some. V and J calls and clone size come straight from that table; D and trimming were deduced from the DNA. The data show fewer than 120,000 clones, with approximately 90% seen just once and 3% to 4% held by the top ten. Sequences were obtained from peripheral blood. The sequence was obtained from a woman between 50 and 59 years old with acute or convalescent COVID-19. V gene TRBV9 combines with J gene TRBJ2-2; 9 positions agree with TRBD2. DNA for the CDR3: TGTGCCAGCAGCGTAGGGGGTCGAGCGGGAGGACGGTCCGGGGAGCTGTTTTTT. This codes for CASSVGGRAGGRSGELFF. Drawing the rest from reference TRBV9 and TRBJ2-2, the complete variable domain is DSGVTQTPKHLITATGQRVTLRCSPRSGDLSVYWYQQSLDQGLQFLIQYYNGEERAKGNILERFSAQQFPDLHSELNLSSLELGDSALYFCASSVGGRAGGRSGELFFGEGSRLTVL.